The table lists the clone carrying this TCR beta chain with a count of one. Its target is unknown. Beta-chain TCR CDR3 regions were amplified from RNA transcripts. An initial RT-PCR round employing HTBI primers preceded a second-round multiplex PCR. Via MiXCR, TCRdb re-called the multiplex PCR reads, giving one row per CDR3 protein. The sample records 150,000 to 200,000 distinct CDR3 sequences, under 45% being singletons. The data were taken from a study of Graves' ophthalmopathy and Graves' hyperthyroidism. Study findings and constraints: Ophthalmopathy was separated from stable hyperthyroidism by a 13-signature model with 87.88% sensitivity and over 75% specificity.

Diagnoses were established from clinical symptoms, serum thyroxine, TRAb, thyroid ultrasound and orbital computed tomography. The CDR3 totals 15 residues. Between the trimmed V and J ends, which lost 4 bases and 0 bases, there was a span of 13 bases. Sequenced material: peripheral blood. The chain couples TRBV12-3 or TRBV12-4 to TRBJ2-7, with D maybe TRBD1 (5 bases). This TCR was sampled from a man aged 25-45 years with Graves' ophthalmopathy. The CDR3 DNA reads as TGTGCCAGCAGTTCGGCAGAGACAGCCTCCTACGAGCAGTACTTC. It codes for CASSSAETASYEQYF.